Sequencing of this TCR beta chain was carried out in a study of blood T cell repertoires in COVID-19. Looking at the study overall: The United States, Italy and Spain supplied acute and convalescent COVID-19 samples. Sample material is recorded as cDNA or gDNA derived from T cells, B-cell-depleted T cells, or PBMCs.

V lost 6 bases to trimming and J lost 5 bases, with 16 bases between them. Germline V gene lookup returns CDR1 LNHDA and CDR2 SQIVND (reference sequence). The CDR3 is 14 residues long. Patients of the Seattle cohort, enrolled during active infection, were followed longitudinally. In the original processing: Amplification of reference gene primers provided the estimated nucleated cell counts. TCRdb's copy holds only in-frame clones and misses some; the assay was immunoSEQ multiplex PCR. The V and J calls and clone size are taken from that table; D and trimming were inferred from the DNA. The data hold 150,000 to 180,000 clones, with 70% to 90% observed a single time.

The receptor's source is a man in his 60s with COVID-19, enrolled during active disease. The specimen sequenced was peripheral blood. The chain recombines TRBV19 with TRBJ1-1, with D tentatively TRBD1 (5 bases). CDR3 loop: CASSSGTGRTEAFF. The CDR3 DNA sequence: TGTGCCAGTAGCTCCGGGACGGGGAGGACTGAAGCTTTCTTT.